The rows below give T cell receptor beta chains drawn from one sample of a study of blood T cells in healthy people across ages. One entry per CDR3 protein results from TCRdb running MiXCR on the 5' RACE reads. The top ten clones hold roughly 2% of a sample with about 1.8 million distinct CDR3 sequences, around 48% of them seen once. Sequencing was carried out using blood. These receptors originate from a woman aged 40 to 50 in good health. Both conserved end residues are part of each CDR3. A D gene is named only where the DNA matches it firmly. Size values are once, few and many counts, or a class for expanded clones, and some rows have none.

V gene,D gene,J gene,clone size,CDR3 DNA,CDR3 protein
TRBV9,TRBD1,TRBJ2-1,once,TGTGCCAGCAGCTCACCTTACCGGGACAGCTACAATGAGCAGTTCTTC,CASSSPYRDSYNEQFF
TRBV6-2/TRBV6-3,TRBD1,TRBJ2-3,few,TGTGCCAGCAGTTTGGGACAGGTGGCAGATACGCAGTATTTT,CASSLGQVADTQYF
TRBV5-1,TRBD1,TRBJ1-1,NA,TGCGCCAGCAGTGAACAGGGGGCGAATGGCATGAACACTGAAGCTTTCTTT,CASSEQGANGMNTEAFF
TRBV7-3,TRBD1,TRBJ2-2,NA,TGTGCCAGCAGCTTATCTCTCGAGGGGGCTATTGGCGGGGAGCTGTTTTTT,CASSLSLEGAIGGELFF
TRBV24-1,NA,TRBJ2-3,NA,TGTGCCACGAGTGGAGAGAGCACAGATACGCAGTATTTT,CATSGESTDTQYF
TRBV12-3/TRBV12-4,NA,TRBJ1-2,NA,TGTGCCAGCAGTTCATTTCGTGGCTACACCTTC,CASSSFRGYTF
TRBV5-1,NA,TRBJ2-3,NA,TGCGCCAGCAGCTTGGTCGGATCCTCGGACGATACGCAGTATTTT,CASSLVGSSDDTQYF
TRBV28,NA,TRBJ2-7,NA,TGTGCCAGCAGTTTAAGTTTCGGTAATGAGCAGTACTTC,CASSLSFGNEQYF
TRBV6-6,NA,TRBJ1-2,NA,TGTGCCAGCAGCCCTGCAGGGCCTTATGGCTACACCTTC,CASSPAGPYGYTF
TRBV4-3,NA,TRBJ2-7,NA,TGCGCCAGCAGCCAAGATGGGGGAAACAGAGTCTACGAGCAGTACTTC,CASSQDGGNRVYEQYF
TRBV21-1,NA,TRBJ1-6,NA,TGTGCCAGCAGCGGGGAGCGACGGGCCTTGCCGCACCACCATAATTCACCCCTCCACTTT,CASSGERRALPHHHNSPLHF
TRBV2,NA,TRBJ2-5,NA,TGTGCCAGCAGTGAGACTAGTGCCGGGGGGCCACAAGAGACCCAGTACTTC,CASSETSAGGPQETQYF
TRBV5-1,NA,TRBJ2-3,NA,TGCGCCAGCAGCTTGGCCCCTAGCGAGGGGGGTACGCAGTATTTT,CASSLAPSEGGTQYF
TRBV7-9,NA,TRBJ2-1,NA,TGTGCCAGCAGCAGAATTGCGGTGACCTACAATGAGCAGTTCTTC,CASSRIAVTYNEQFF